The clone carrying this T cell receptor (beta chain) has a single count. The antigen is not known. The sample comes from a study of identical twins. With 6 bases removed from V and 11 bases from J, the gap between germline ends came to 25 bases. The CDR3 contains 15 residues. Germline V gene sequence: CDR1 MNHNS, CDR2 SASEGT. Template switching created a universal primer site, and the cDNA included unique molecular identifiers. In TCRdb, the 5' RACE reads were re-called with MiXCR into one record per CDR3 protein. The repertoire holds 1,800,000 or so distinct CDR3 sequences, with less than 40% as singletons. Whole-study findings and limits: Twins showed weaker excess sharing in their beta out-of-frame sequences. Twin-shared out-of-frame alpha sequences showed excess low generation probability. Fewer insertions were carried by abundant cord blood beta clonotypes, but none was seen in memory repertoires.

V is TRBV6-1 and J is TRBJ2-5; D is unclear. The sample consisted of cord blood. The source is a newborn girl in good health. The CDR3 loop reads CASREHFGGYNEQYF. CDR3 nucleotide sequence: TGTGCCAGCAGGGAACACTTCGGTGGCTACAATGAGCAGTACTTC.